This entry features one T cell receptor beta chain sequence. Its target is unknown. This entry is derived from a study of blood T cells in healthy people across ages. CDR1 and CDR2 from the germline V gene are KGHDR and SFDVKD. The V and J ends lost 7 bases and 0 bases respectively, with 12 bases between them. The CDR3 loop spans 16 amino acids. Notes on the study in general: Older age coincided with a roughly linear decline in TCR beta diversity per million T cells. Diversity of TCR beta correlated strongly with naive T cell percentage.

The use of a sample-barcoded 5' primer and a J-beta primer mix characterized a second PCR of roughly 6 to 11 cycles. Each CDR3 protein gets one entry after TCRdb re-called the 5' RACE reads with MiXCR. The table lists around 870,000 distinct CDR3 sequences, 25% to 30% of them singletons. What was sequenced was blood. This sequence joins TRBV24-1 and TRBJ2-6; D is possibly TRBD1 or TRBD2 (5 bases each). The clonotype comes from an elderly woman in good health. CDR3 DNA sequence: TGTGCCACCAGCAAGGGACGGAACTCTGGGGCCAACGTCCTGACTTTC. Residues: CATSKGRNSGANVLTF.